Shown below are 2 T cell receptor beta chains from a single sample sequenced in a study of blood T cell repertoires in COVID-19 (dated by TCRdb to 2020 to 2022). The library was made by the immunoSEQ multiplex PCR assay. This is the immuneACCESS table as TCRdb keeps it, with only in-frame sequences that have V and J called. A part of the clones is gone; compared with another copy, unresolved V genes explain less than half, and the rest is unexplained. Across this sample there are around 94,000 clones, with around nine tenths seen only once. The ten largest clones capture 1.7% of the sample. Sequencing was carried out using peripheral blood. These receptors originate from an elderly man with acute or convalescent COVID-19.

CDR3 nucleotides: TGTGCCAGCAGCGAGAGGGCCATACGGGGTCCGATTCAGTACTTC. Amino acids: CASSERAIRGPIQYF. The chain employs TRBV7-9 and TRBJ2-4, with D perhaps TRBD2 (5 bases). Between the trimmed V and J ends, which lost 5 bases and 10 bases, there was a span of 21 bases. Germline CDR1 reads SEHNR; CDR2 reads FQNEAQ (reference sequence). The CDR3 consists of 15 residues.

The chain has TRBV6-2 or TRBV6-3 and TRBJ2-1, with TRBD1 matching over 7 bases. Per the germline V gene, CDR1 is MNHEY and CDR2 is SVGEGT. The CDR3 is made up of 17 amino acids. V was clipped by 5 bases and J by 10 bases; unmatched bases: 20. CDR3 DNA: TGTGCCAGCAGTCTCCCGGTATTGCGGACAGGCCCGGCGGAGCAGTTCTTC. The encoded protein is CASSLPVLRTGPAEQFF.